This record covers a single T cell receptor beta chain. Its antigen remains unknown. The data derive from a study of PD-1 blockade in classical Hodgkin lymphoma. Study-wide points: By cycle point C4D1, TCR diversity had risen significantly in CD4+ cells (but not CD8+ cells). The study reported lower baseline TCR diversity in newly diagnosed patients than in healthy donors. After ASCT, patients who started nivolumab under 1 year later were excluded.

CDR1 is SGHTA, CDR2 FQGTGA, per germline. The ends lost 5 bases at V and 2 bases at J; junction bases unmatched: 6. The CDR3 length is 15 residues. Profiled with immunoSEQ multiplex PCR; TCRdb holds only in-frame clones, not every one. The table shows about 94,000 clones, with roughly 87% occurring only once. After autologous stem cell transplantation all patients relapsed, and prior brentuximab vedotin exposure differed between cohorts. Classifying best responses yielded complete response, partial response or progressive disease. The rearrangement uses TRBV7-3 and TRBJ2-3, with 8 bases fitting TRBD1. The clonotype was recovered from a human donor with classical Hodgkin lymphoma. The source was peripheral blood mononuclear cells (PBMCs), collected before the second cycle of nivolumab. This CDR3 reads CASSPARGLTDTQYF. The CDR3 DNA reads TGTGCCAGCAGCCCGGCCAGGGGGCTCACAGATACGCAGTATTTT.